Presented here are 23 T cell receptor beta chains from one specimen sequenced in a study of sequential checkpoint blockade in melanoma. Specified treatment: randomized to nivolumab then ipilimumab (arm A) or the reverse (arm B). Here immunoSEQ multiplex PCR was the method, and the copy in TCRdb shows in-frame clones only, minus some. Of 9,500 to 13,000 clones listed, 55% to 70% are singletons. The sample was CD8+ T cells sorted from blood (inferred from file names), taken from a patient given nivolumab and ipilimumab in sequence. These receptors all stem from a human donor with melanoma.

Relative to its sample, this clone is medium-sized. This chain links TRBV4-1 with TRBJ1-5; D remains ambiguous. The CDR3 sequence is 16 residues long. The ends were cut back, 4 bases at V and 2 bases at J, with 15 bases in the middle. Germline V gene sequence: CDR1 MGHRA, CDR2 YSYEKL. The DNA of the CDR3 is TGCGCCAGCAGCCCCCGAGCAGTCGAGGGCAATCAGCCCCAGCATTTT. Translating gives CASSPRAVEGNQPQHF.

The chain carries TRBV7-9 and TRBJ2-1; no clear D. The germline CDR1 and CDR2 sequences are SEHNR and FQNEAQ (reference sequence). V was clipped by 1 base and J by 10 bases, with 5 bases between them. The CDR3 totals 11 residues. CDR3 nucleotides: TGTGCCAGCAGCTTAGAGGAGGAGCAGTTCTTC. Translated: CASSLEEEQFF.

The CDR3 DNA reads TGTGCCAGCACCGAAACGGGACACCCTTATAGCAATCAGCCCCAGCATTTT. Protein product: CASTETGHPYSNQPQHF. The chain has TRBV28 and TRBJ1-5; the D gene is possibly TRBD1 (6 bases). Trimming took off 7 bases at V and 0 bases at J, with 19 bases between the two ends. The CDR3 totals 17 residues. Germline values: CDR1 MDHEN, CDR2 SYDVKM. Using reference TRBV28 and TRBJ1-5 for the parts outside the CDR3, the full variable domain is DVKVTQSSRYLVKRTGEKVFLECVQDMDHENMFWYRQDPGLGLRLIYFSYDVKMKEKGDIPEGYSVSREKKERFSLILESASTNQTSMYLCASTETGHPYSNQPQHFGDGTRLSIL.

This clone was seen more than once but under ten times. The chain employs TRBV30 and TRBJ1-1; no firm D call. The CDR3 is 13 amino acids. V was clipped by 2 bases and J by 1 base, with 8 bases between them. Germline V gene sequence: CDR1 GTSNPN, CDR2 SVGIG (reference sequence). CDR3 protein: CAWSLRENTEAFF. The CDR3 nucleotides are TGTGCCTGGAGTTTACGGGAGAACACTGAAGCTTTCTTT. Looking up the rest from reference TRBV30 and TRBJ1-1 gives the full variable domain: SQTIHQWPATLVQPVGSPLSLECTVEGTSNPNLYWYRQAAGRGLQLLFYSVGIGQISSEVPQNLSASRPQDRQFILSSKKLLLSDSGFYLCAWSLRENTEAFFGQGTRLTVV.

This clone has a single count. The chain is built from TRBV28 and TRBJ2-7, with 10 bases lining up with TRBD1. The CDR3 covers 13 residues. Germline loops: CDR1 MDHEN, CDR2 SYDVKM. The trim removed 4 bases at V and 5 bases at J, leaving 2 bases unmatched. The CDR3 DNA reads TGTGCCAGCAGTTGGGACAGGGGCCACGAGCAGTACTTC. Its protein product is CASSWDRGHEQYF.

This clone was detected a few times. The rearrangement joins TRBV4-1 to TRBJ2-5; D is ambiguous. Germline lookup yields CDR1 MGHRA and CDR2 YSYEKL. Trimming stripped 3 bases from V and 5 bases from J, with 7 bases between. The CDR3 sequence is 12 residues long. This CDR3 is CASSQTKETQYF. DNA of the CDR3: TGCGCCAGCAGCCAGACAAAGGAGACCCAGTACTTC.

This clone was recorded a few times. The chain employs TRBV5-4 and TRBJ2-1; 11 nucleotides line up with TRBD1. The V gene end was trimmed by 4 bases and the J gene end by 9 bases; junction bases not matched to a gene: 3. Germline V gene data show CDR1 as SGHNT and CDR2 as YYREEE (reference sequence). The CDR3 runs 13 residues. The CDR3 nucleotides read TGTGCCAGCAGCGGGACAGGGGGAAGTGAGCAGTTCTTC. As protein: CASSGTGGSEQFF.

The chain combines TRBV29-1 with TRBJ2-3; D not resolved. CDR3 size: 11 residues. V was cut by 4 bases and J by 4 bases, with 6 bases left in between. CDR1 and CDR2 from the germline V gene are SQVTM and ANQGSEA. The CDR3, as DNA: TGCAGCGTTGCAGGCGCAGATACGCAGTATTTT. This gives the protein CSVAGADTQYF.

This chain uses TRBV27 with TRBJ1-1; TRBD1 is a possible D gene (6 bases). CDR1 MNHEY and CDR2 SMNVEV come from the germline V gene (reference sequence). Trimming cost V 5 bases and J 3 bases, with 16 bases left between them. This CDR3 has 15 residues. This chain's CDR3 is CASSPNGRGYTEAFF. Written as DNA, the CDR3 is TGTGCCAGCAGTCCAAATGGCAGGGGCTACACTGAAGCTTTCTTT.

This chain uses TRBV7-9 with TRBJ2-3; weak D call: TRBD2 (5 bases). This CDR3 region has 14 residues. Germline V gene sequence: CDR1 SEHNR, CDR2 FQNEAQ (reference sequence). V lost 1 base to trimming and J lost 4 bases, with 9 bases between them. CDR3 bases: TGTGCCAGCAGCTTAGAGGACTTCCCAGATACGCAGTATTTT. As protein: CASSLEDFPDTQYF.

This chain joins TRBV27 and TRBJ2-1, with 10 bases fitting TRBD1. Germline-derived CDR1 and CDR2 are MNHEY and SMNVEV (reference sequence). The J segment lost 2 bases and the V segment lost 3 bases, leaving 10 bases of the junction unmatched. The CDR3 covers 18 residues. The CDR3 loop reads CASSFSGTGDWAYNEQFF. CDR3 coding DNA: TGTGCCAGCAGTTTCAGTGGGACAGGGGATTGGGCCTACAATGAGCAGTTCTTC.

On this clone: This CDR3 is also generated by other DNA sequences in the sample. In DNA form, the CDR3 reads TGTGCCACCAGCAGAGTAACAGGGGACTACGAGCAGTACTTC. Translating gives CATSRVTGDYEQYF. The chain is built from TRBV15 and TRBJ2-7, with 7 bases aligning to TRBD1. Trimming at V came to 1 base and at J to 3 bases, leaving 3 bases not matched to a gene. Looked up from germline, CDR1 is LNHNV and CDR2 is YYDKDF (reference sequence). CDR3 length equals 14 residues.

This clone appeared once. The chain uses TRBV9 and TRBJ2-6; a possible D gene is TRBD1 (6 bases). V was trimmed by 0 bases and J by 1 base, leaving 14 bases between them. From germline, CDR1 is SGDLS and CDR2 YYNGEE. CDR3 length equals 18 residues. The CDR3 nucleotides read TGTGCCAGCAGCGTAGGGATCAGGGGAGAATCTGGGGCCAACGTCCTGACTTTC. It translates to CASSVGIRGESGANVLTF. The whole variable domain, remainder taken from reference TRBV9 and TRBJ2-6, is DSGVTQTPKHLITATGQRVTLRCSPRSGDLSVYWYQQSLDQGLQFLIQYYNGEERAKGNILERFSAQQFPDLHSELNLSSLELGDSALYFCASSVGIRGESGANVLTFGAGSRLTVL.

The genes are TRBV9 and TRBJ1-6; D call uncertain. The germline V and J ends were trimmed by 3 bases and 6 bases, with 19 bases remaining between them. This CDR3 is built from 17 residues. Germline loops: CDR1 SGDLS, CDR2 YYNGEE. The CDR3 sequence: CASSGREYDSPNSPLHF. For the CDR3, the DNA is TGTGCCAGCAGCGGTAGGGAGTACGACTCCCCTAATTCACCCCTCCACTTT.

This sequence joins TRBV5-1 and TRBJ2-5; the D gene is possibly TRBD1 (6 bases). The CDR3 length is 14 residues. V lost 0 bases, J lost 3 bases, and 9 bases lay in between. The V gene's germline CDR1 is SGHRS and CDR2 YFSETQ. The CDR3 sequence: CASSLGGGEETQYF. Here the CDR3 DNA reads TGCGCCAGCAGCTTGGGAGGGGGTGAAGAGACCCAGTACTTC.

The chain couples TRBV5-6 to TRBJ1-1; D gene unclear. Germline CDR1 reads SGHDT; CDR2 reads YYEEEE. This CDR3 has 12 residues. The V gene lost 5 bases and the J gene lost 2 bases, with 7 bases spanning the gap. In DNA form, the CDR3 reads TGTGCCAGCAGTCCAGGTAACACTGAAGCTTTCTTT. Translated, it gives CASSPGNTEAFF.

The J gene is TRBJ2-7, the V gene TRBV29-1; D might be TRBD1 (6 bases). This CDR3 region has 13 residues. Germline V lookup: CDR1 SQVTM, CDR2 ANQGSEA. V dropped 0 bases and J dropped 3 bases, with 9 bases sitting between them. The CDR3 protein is CSVEDSRGYEQYF. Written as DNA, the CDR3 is TGCAGCGTTGAAGATTCCAGGGGCTACGAGCAGTACTTC.

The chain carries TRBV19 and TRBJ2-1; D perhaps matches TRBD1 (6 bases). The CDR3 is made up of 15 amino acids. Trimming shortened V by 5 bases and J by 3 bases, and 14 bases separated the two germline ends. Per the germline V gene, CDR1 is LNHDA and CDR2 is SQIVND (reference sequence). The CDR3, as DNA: TGTGCCAGTAGTTTTGTTTTGGACAGCTACAATGAGCAGTTCTTC. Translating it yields CASSFVLDSYNEQFF.

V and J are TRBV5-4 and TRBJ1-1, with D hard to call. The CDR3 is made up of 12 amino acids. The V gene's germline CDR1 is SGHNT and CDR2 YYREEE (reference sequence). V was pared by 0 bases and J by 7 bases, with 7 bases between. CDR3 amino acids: CASSLGGFEAFF. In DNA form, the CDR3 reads TGTGCCAGCAGCTTGGGAGGTTTTGAAGCTTTCTTT.

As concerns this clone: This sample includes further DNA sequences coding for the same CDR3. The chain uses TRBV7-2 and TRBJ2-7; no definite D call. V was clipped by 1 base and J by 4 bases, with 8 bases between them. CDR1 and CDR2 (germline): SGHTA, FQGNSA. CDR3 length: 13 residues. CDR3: CASSLVIPYEQYF. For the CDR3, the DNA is TGTGCCAGCAGCTTAGTCATCCCATACGAGCAGTACTTC.

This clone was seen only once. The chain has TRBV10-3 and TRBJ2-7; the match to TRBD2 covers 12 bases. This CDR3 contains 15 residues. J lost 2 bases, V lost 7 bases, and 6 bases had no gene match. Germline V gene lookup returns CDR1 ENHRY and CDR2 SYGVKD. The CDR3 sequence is CAITPTSGGTYEQYF. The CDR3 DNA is TGTGCCATCACTCCGACTAGCGGGGGCACCTACGAGCAGTACTTC.

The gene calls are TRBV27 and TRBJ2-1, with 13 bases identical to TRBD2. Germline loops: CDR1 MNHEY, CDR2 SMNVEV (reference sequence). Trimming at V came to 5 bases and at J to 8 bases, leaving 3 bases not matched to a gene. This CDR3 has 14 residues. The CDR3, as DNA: TGTGCCAGCAGTGGGACTAGCGGGACCTATGAGCAGTTCTTC. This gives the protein CASSGTSGTYEQFF.

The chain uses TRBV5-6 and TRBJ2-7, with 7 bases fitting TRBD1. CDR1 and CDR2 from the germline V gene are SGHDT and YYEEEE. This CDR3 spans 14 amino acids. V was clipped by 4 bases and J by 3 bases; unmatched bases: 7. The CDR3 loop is CASSARQGFYEQYF. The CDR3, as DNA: TGTGCCAGCAGCGCAAGACAGGGTTTCTACGAGCAGTACTTC.